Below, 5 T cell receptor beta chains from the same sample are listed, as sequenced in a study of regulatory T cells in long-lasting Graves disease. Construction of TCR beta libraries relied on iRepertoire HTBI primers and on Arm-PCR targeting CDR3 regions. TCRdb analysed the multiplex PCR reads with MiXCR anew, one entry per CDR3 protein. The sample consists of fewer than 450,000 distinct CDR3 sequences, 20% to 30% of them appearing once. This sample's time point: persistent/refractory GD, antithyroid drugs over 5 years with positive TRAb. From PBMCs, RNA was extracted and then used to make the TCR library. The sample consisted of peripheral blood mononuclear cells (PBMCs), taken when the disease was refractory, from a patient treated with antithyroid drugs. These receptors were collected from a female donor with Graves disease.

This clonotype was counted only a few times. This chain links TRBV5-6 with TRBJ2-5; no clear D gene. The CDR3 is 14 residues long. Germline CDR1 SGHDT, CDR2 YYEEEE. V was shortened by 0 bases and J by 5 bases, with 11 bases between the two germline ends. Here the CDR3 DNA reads TGTGCCAGCAGCTTGGTTGAGACGCGGGAGACCCAGTACTTC. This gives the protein CASSLVETRETQYF.

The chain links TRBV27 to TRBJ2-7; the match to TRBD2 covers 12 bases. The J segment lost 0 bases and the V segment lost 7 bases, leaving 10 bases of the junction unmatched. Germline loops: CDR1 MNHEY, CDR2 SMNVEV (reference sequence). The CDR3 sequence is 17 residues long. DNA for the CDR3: TGTGCCAGCATGGGACTAGCGGGCCTACGGGGCTCCTACGAGCAGTACTTC. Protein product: CASMGLAGLRGSYEQYF.

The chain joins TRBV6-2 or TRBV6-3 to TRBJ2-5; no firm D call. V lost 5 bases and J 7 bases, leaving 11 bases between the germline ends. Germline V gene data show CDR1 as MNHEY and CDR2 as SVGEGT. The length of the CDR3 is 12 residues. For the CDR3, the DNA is TGTGCCAGCAGTGAAGCTGCCGGGACCCAGTACTTC. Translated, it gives CASSEAAGTQYF.

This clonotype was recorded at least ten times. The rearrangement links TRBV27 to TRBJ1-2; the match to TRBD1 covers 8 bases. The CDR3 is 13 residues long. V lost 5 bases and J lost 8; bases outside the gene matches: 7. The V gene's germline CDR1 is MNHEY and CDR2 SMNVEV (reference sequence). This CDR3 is CASSRTGGEGYTF. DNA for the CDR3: TGTGCCAGCAGTCGAACAGGGGGAGAAGGCTACACCTTC.

Here the CDR3 reads CASRTGVGNTIYF. The CDR3 nucleotides read TGTGCCAGCAGAACAGGGGTGGGAAACACCATATATTTT. The gene calls are TRBV2 and TRBJ1-3, with TRBD1 identical over 7 bases. Germline-derived CDR1 and CDR2 are SNHLY and FYNNEI. Unmatched junction bases numbered 3, after V lost 6 bases and J lost 4 bases. This CDR3 has 13 amino acids.